This TCR beta chain was identified in a study of cytomegalovirus exposure and HLA in healthy donors. PCR primers comprised 60 Vbeta and 13 Jbeta primers. Sequencing used immunoSEQ multiplex PCR; TCRdb keeps in-frame clones, though not all of them. The sample holds 200,000 or so clones, roughly 80% seen once. V was trimmed by 5 bases and J by 0 bases, leaving 16 bases between them. The CDR3 consists of 16 residues. Germline values: CDR1 SGHNT, CDR2 YENEEA. The sample was PBMCs. The chain couples TRBV11-3 to TRBJ2-5, with D perhaps TRBD2 (5 bases). The sequence derives from a boy younger than 18 in good health and CMV-seronegative. CDR3 DNA sequence: TGTGCCAGCAGCCTAGGAGGCCCCGCCAACCAAGAGACCCAGTACTTC. Encoded protein: CASSLGGPANQETQYF.